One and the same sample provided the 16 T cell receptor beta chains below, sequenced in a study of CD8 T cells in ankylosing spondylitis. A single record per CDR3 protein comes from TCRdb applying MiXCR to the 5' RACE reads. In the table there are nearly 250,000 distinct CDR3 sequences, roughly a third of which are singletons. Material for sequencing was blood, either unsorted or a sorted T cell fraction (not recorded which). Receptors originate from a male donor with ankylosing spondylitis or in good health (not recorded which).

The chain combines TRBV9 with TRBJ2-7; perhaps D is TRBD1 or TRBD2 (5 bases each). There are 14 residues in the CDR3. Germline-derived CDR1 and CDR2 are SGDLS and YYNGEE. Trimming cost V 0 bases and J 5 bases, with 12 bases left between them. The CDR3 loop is CASSVGQGDHEQYF. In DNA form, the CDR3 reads TGTGCCAGCAGCGTAGGTCAGGGAGACCACGAGCAGTACTTC.

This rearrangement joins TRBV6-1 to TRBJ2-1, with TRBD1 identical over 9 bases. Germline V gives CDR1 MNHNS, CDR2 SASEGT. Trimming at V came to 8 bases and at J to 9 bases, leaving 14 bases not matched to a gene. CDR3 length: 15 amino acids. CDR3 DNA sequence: TGTGCCAGCCGGATCGGGACAGGGAACTGGGGTGAGCAGTTCTTC. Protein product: CASRIGTGNWGEQFF.

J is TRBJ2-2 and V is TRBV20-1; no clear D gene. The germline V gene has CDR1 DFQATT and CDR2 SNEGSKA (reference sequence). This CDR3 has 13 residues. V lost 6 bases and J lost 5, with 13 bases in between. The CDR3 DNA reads TGCAGTGCCCCCTGGGCCGGGACCGGGGAGCTGTTTTTT. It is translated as CSAPWAGTGELFF.

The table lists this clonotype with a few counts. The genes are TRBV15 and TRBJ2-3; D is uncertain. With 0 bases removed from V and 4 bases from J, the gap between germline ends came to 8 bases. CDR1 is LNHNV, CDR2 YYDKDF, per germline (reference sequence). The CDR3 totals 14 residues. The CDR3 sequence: CATSRDFVADTQYF. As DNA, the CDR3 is TGTGCCACCAGCAGAGATTTCGTGGCAGATACGCAGTATTTT.

The CDR3 loop reads CASSWTGDNEQFF. CDR3 sequence (DNA): TGTGCCAGCAGCTGGACAGGGGACAATGAGCAGTTCTTC. This sequence joins TRBV5-5 and TRBJ2-1; 9 bases match TRBD1. The CDR3 is made up of 13 amino acids. The trim removed 3 bases at V and 5 bases at J, leaving 0 bases unmatched. CDR1 and CDR2 from the germline V gene are SGHKS and YYEKEE (reference sequence). Variable domain in full (rest from reference TRBV5-5 and TRBJ2-1): DAGVTQSPTHLIKTRGQQVTLRCSPISGHKSVSWYQQVLGQGPQFIFQYYEKEERGRGNFPDRFSARQFPNYSSELNVNALLLGDSALYLCASSWTGDNEQFFGPGTRLTVL.

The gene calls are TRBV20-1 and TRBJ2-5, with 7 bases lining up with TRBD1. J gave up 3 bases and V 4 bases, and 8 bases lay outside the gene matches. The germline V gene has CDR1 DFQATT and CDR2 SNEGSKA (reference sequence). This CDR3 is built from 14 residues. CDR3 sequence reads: CSAIKTGIKETQYF. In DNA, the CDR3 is TGCAGTGCTATTAAGACAGGGATTAAAGAGACCCAGTACTTC.

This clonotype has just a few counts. Here the CDR3 reads CASESEDTQYF. DNA for the CDR3: TGTGCCAGCGAGTCGGAGGATACGCAGTATTTT. The gene calls are TRBV28 and TRBJ2-3; D gene ambiguous. The germline gives CDR1 MDHEN, CDR2 SYDVKM. V was trimmed by 8 bases and J by 6 bases, leaving 9 bases between them. This CDR3 comprises 11 residues.

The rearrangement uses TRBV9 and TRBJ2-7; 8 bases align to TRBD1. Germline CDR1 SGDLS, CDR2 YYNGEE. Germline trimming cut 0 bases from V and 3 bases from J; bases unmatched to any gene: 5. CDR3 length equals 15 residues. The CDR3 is CASSVGTGGVYEQYF. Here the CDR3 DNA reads TGTGCCAGCAGCGTAGGCACAGGGGGAGTCTACGAGCAGTACTTC.

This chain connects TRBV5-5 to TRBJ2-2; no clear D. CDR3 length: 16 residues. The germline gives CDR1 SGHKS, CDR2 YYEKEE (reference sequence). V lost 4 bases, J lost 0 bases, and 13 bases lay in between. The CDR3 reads CASSLETFSNTGELFF. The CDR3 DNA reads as TGTGCCAGCAGCCTAGAGACATTCTCGAACACCGGGGAGCTGTTTTTT.

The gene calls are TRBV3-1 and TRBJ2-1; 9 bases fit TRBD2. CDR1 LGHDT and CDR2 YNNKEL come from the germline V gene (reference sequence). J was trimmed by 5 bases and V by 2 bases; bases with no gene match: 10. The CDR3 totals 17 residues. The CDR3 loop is CASSQTMAGGSHNEQFF. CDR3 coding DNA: TGTGCCAGCAGCCAAACTATGGCGGGGGGGTCCCACAATGAGCAGTTCTTC.

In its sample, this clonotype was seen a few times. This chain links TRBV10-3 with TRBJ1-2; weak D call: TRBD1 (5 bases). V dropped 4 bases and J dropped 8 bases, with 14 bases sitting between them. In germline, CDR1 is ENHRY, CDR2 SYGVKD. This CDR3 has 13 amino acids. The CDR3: CAISAPSDMGYTF. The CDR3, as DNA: TGTGCCATCAGTGCCCCTTCGGACATGGGCTACACCTTC.

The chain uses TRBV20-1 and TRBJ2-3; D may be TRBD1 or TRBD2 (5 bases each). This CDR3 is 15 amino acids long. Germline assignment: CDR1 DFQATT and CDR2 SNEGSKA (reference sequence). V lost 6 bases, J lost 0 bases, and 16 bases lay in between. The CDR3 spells CSAAPLGDSTDTQYF. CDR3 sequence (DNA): TGCAGTGCCGCACCCCTGGGGGATAGCACAGATACGCAGTATTTT.

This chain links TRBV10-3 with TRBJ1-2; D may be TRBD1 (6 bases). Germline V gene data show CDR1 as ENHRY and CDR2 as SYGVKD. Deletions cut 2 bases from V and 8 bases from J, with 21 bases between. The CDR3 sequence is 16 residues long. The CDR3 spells CAISERGPTGAGGYTF. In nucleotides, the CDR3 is TGTGCCATCAGTGAGAGAGGGCCCACGGGGGCCGGGGGCTACACCTTC.

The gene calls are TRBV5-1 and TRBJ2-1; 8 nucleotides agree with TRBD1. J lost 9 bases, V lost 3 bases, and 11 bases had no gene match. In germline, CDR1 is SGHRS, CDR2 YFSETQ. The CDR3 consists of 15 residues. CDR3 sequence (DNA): TGCGCCAGCAGCTCCCACGTTCAGGGGGCTGGTGAGCAGTTCTTC. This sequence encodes CASSSHVQGAGEQFF. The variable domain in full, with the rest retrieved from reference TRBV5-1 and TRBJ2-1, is KAGVTQTPRYLIKTRGQQVTLSCSPISGHRSVSWYQQTPGQGLQFLFEYFSETQRNKGNFPGRFSGRQFSNSRSEMNVSTLELGDSALYLCASSSHVQGAGEQFFGPGTRLTVL.

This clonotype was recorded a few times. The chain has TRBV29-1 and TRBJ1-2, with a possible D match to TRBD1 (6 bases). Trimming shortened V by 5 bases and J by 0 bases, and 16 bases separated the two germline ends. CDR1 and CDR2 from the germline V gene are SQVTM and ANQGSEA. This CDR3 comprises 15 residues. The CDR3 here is CSVLSGHKANYGYTF. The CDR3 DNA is TGCAGCGTTTTATCGGGACACAAAGCTAACTATGGCTACACCTTC.

The CDR3 sequence is CASSIRTGYYNEQFF. DNA for the CDR3: TGCGCCAGCAGCATTAGGACAGGGTACTACAATGAGCAGTTCTTC. The J gene is TRBJ2-1, the V gene TRBV5-1; 8 bases agree with TRBD1. This CDR3 contains 15 residues. Looked up from germline, CDR1 is SGHRS and CDR2 is YFSETQ. The V gene end was trimmed by 4 bases and the J gene end by 3 bases; junction bases not matched to a gene: 6.